The rows below give T cell receptor beta chains drawn from one sample of a study of blood T cell repertoires in COVID-19. Sequencing was performed with immunoSEQ multiplex PCR; in TCRdb, only in-frame clones are kept and a portion is missing. The table lists approximately 140,000 clones, about 80% of them singletons. The sequenced sample was peripheral blood. Receptors were obtained from a man aged 65 to 85 with acute or convalescent COVID-19. Both conserved end residues are part of each CDR3.

j_call v_call cdr3_aa
TRBJ2-7 TRBV19 CASEDRQVLNSYEQYF
TRBJ2-5 TRBV4-1 CASSQAPGDRETQYF
TRBJ2-3 TRBV24-1 CATEGGTDTQYF
TRBJ2-1 TRBV3-1/TRBV3-2 CASSLGVSGGAIRYNEQFF
TRBJ2-3 TRBV11-1 CASSSTSGSYADTQYF
TRBJ2-3 TRBV21-1 CASASGGDTQYF
TRBJ1-1 TRBV6-5 CASSSAGTGMATEAFF
TRBJ1-4 TRBV7-6 CASSLAPRGANEKLFF
TRBJ1-6 TRBV6-6 CASSAGSNSPLHF
TRBJ1-1 TRBV18 CASSPGQGSWTEAFF
TRBJ1-2 TRBV28 CASSFQLYGYTF
TRBJ2-3 TRBV11-3 CASSTSSGGSTDTQYF
TRBJ1-1 TRBV7-9 CASSLGGMNTEAFF
TRBJ1-3 TRBV7-3 CASSPGGGNTIYF
TRBJ1-2 TRBV19 CASTGSGYTF
TRBJ1-4 TRBV27 CASSSYGQGAREKLFF
TRBJ1-4 TRBV19 CASKQTNEKLFF
TRBJ1-3 TRBV7-8 CASSLTAGNSGNTIYF
TRBJ1-2 TRBV7-9 CASSSPSGRGRGPYGYTF
TRBJ2-2 TRBV11-3 CASSLVAGGELFF
TRBJ2-3 TRBV12-3/TRBV12-4 CASSPRDTDTQYF
TRBJ2-4 TRBV5-8 CASSPGLAAAKNIQYF
TRBJ2-7 TRBV2 CASSPGTGFYEQYF
TRBJ1-2 TRBV3-1/TRBV3-2 CASSQGGGYTF
TRBJ2-5 TRBV20-1 CSASLGETQYF
TRBJ1-2 TRBV28 CASSFRDRVAYGYTF